This T cell receptor (beta chain) originates from a study of early T cells in non-severe SARS-CoV-2 infection. Regarding the study as a whole: Sequences matched to VDJdb favored anti-spike CD8 responses, while private and CD4 specificities were missed.

This clonotype was recorded a few times. As yet, its antigen is unknown. Unique molecular identifiers were added to individual cDNA molecules. TCRdb used MiXCR to reprocess the 5' RACE reads, holding one entry per CDR3 protein. The sample carries more than 65,000 distinct CDR3 sequences, approximately 12% recorded once. J lost 4 bases, V lost 3 bases, and 4 bases had no gene match. The length of the CDR3 is 13 residues. Germline CDR1 SQVTM, CDR2 ANQGSEA. This TCR was recovered from an adult who was a healthcare worker with PCR-confirmed SARS-CoV-2 infection or an uninfected control (not recorded which). J is TRBJ1-1 and V is TRBV29-1, with 8 bases fitting TRBD1. What was sequenced was whole blood. The CDR3 sequence: CSVDQGAGTEAFF. In DNA form, the CDR3 reads TGCAGCGTTGATCAGGGGGCGGGCACTGAAGCTTTCTTT. The full variable domain, with the rest looked up from reference TRBV29-1 and TRBJ1-1, is SAVISQKPSRDICQRGTSLTIQCQVDSQVTMMFWYRQQPGQSLTLIATANQGSEATYESGFVIDKFPISRPNLTFSTLTVSNMSPEDSSIYLCSVDQGAGTEAFFGQGTRLTVV.